Reported below is one TCR beta chain. What antigen it recognizes has not been identified. No base quality values were provided; no much bigger clone lies one nucleotide off. The CDR3 spans 12 residues, from the cysteine through the phenylalanine. Of the read, only the CDR3 DNA is kept; its 36 bases are in frame from base 1. Based on the germline V gene (reference sequence), the CDR1 and CDR2 sequences are LNHDA and SQIVND. The junction carries 6 bases between V and J, which are trimmed by 5 bases and 2 bases respectively. Patients with a history of autoimmune disease or receiving systemic immunosuppression were excluded from the trial. Peripheral blood for TCR sequencing was drawn from every dose cohort at baseline, at cycle 4 day 1 and at cycle 7 day 1. The samples were drawn from a first-in-human, open-label, multicenter phase I dose-escalation trial of ivuxolimab. Adults with locally advanced or metastatic melanoma, renal cell carcinoma, hepatocellular carcinoma or head and neck squamous cell carcinoma were enrolled in the trial. Before TCR sequencing, CD4+ T cells and CD8+ T cells were sorted from peripheral blood as separate populations.

To sequence the TCRbeta CDR3 region, genomic DNA was isolated from the sorted cells. The immunoSEQ Assay was used to sequence the TCRbeta CDR3 regions. TCRdb's version of the immuneACCESS table is confined to in-frame rearrangements and falls short of the full clone set. An unresolved V gene accounts for under half of the shortfall where checked; the remainder is of unknown origin. Recorded for this sample are tens of thousands of clones; 85% to 90% of them occurred a single time. Just under 2% of the sample rests with the top ten. These data belong to a study of OX40 agonist ivuxolimab in advanced cancers. Regarding the complete study: Ivuxolimab was a fully human IgG2 agonistic monoclonal antibody targeting the costimulatory receptor OX40 (CD134). Prior anti-PD-1, anti-PD-L1 or anti-CTLA-4 therapy was permitted, and roughly two fifths of dose-escalation patients had received checkpoint inhibitors. Peripheral TCRbeta sequencing was intended to test whether TCR sequence diversity was altered and clonal T-cell expansion was caused by ivuxolimab. The monotherapy dose-escalation portion (N ≈ 52 patients) of the phase I ivuxolimab trial is reported in the paper. Intravenous ivuxolimab was administered to patients every 2 weeks at six dose levels: 0.01, 0.1, 0.3, 1.5, 3 and 10 mg/kg. Of the roughly 53 patients in dose escalation, about 20 had hepatocellular carcinoma, approximately 15 had melanoma, 9 had renal cell carcinoma and 9 had head and neck cancer. Three dose-escalation patients achieved partial responses, one with hepatocellular carcinoma and two with cutaneous melanoma. The dose-escalation cohort was 80% to 90% male with a mean age of around 64 years, ranging from roughly 23 to 85. What the authors observed across the whole study: At doses of 0.1 to 3.0 mg/kg, clonal expansion of both CD4+ and CD8+ blood T cells was observed from baseline to week 6. After ivuxolimab, more expanded clones were found on average in CD8+ T cells than in CD4+ T cells. Low levels of normalized T-cell clonal expansion were also seen in some patients who did not respond. In the 0.1-3.0 mg/kg groups, partial responders had among the lowest normalized peripheral clonal expansion, particularly in CD8+ T cells. Which antigens the clonally expanded peripheral T cells were specific for was not determined.

This receptor was identified in an adult with an advanced solid tumor such as melanoma, head and neck, liver or kidney cancer. The rearranged segments are TRBV19 and TRBJ1-1, with no confident D gene call. Specimen: CD4+ or CD8+ T cells sorted from blood, collected in a trial of the OX40 agonist ivuxolimab. The bases are TGTGCCAGTAGTCAGGATAACACTGAAGCTTTCTTT. Its translation is CASSQDNTEAFF.